Each of the 27 T cell receptor beta chains below was sequenced from the same sample in a study of cytomegalovirus exposure and HLA in healthy donors. The PCR employed 60 Vbeta primers together with 13 Jbeta primers. TCRdb's table, derived via immunoSEQ multiplex PCR, lists solely in-frame clones and lacks some. The sample lists under 200,000 clones, roughly 68% occurring once. The sequenced material came from PBMCs. The receptors derive from a woman aged 25-40 years in good health and CMV-seronegative.

The V call is TRBV2, the J call TRBJ1-1; tentative D call: TRBD1 (6 bases). In germline, CDR1 is SNHLY, CDR2 FYNNEI. V was trimmed by 8 bases and J by 6 bases, leaving 22 bases between them. There are 15 residues in the CDR3. The CDR3 DNA reads TGTGCCAGCTCGAACGAAGAGAGTGCAGGGGCTGAAGCTTTCTTT. Protein: CASSNEESAGAEAFF.

This clone turned up a few times. The chain uses TRBV4-1 and TRBJ2-2; maybe TRBD2 (6 bases). V shed 4 bases and J shed 3 bases, with 15 bases lying between them. The CDR3 length is 16 residues. Germline V gene sequence: CDR1 MGHRA, CDR2 YSYEKL. The CDR3 DNA follows: TGCGCCAGCAGCCCCCACGGCAGGGAGGACACCGGGGAGCTGTTTTTT. This sequence encodes CASSPHGREDTGELFF.

This clone has just a few counts. V usage is TRBV10-3 and J usage is TRBJ2-4; D may be TRBD1 (6 bases). The germline V gene encodes CDR1 ENHRY and CDR2 SYGVKD. V was pared by 8 bases and J by 8 bases, with 25 bases between. The CDR3 length is 16 residues. The CDR3 loop is CAIGVQGESGRDIQYF. Written as DNA, the CDR3 is TGTGCCATCGGAGTACAGGGTGAATCGGGAAGGGACATTCAGTACTTC.

CDR3 sequence: CASRETSGNDEQFF. The CDR3 nucleotides are TGTGCCAGCAGGGAGACTAGCGGGAATGATGAGCAGTTCTTC. The V gene is TRBV6-6, the J gene TRBJ2-1; TRBD2 matches at 11 bases. The trim removed 6 bases at V and 8 bases at J, leaving 6 bases unmatched. Germline CDR1 is MNHNY and CDR2 is SVGAGI (reference sequence). The CDR3 is 14 amino acids.

In its sample, this clone was seen once. V is TRBV4-3 and J is TRBJ1-4; 7 bases are shared with TRBD1. The CDR3 is made up of 16 amino acids. J gave up 8 bases and V 2 bases, and 11 bases lay outside the gene matches. CDR1 LGHNA and CDR2 YSLEER come from the germline V gene. The CDR3 DNA reads as TGCGCCAGCAGCCAACGAGGGACAGCGCTCGGCGAAAAACTGTTTTTT. It is translated as CASSQRGTALGEKLFF.

This clone came up a few times. V is TRBV7-6 and J is TRBJ1-1; the match to TRBD1 covers 8 bases. CDR1 is SGHVS, CDR2 FNYEAQ, per germline. After removal of 5 bases from V and 6 bases from J, the junction contained 5 bases not matched to a gene. The CDR3 contains 13 residues. Here the CDR3 DNA reads TGTGCCAGCAGCCGAGACAGGGGACCTGAAGCTTTCTTT. Its protein product is CASSRDRGPEAFF.

J is TRBJ2-7 and V is TRBV18; D is perhaps TRBD2 (6 bases). Between the trimmed V and J ends, which lost 3 bases and 2 bases, there was a span of 8 bases. This CDR3 spans 13 amino acids. Germline CDR1 reads KGHSH; CDR2 reads LQKENI. The CDR3 loop is CASSPRGPYEQYF. The CDR3, as DNA: TGTGCCAGCTCACCGCGGGGACCCTACGAGCAGTACTTC.

The V gene is TRBV19, the J gene TRBJ1-2, with TRBD1 as a possible D gene (5 bases). The CDR3 has 12 residues. Between the trimmed V and J ends, which lost 7 bases and 6 bases, there was a span of 12 bases. Germline-derived CDR1 and CDR2 are LNHDA and SQIVND (reference sequence). CDR3 sequence (DNA): TGTGCCAGTACCAGGGATGTAGATGGCTACACCTTC. Translated, it gives CASTRDVDGYTF.

The CDR3 nucleotides are TGTGCCAGCAGTTACACGACTGGAGATACGCAGTATTTT. Encoded protein: CASSYTTGDTQYF. The chain carries TRBV6-5 and TRBJ2-3; D is unresolved. The ends were cut back, 2 bases at V and 5 bases at J, with 8 bases in the middle. This CDR3 is 13 amino acids long. Germline CDR1 MNHEY, CDR2 SVGAGI.

This clone has a handful of counts. V and J are TRBV9 and TRBJ2-7; 8 bases line up with TRBD2. Trimming took 4 bases from V and 3 from J; bases not matched to a gene: 9. Per the germline V gene, CDR1 is SGDLS and CDR2 is YYNGEE. The CDR3 extends over 15 amino acids. CDR3 bases: TGTGCCAGCAGCCCCAAAGCGGGAGAGGGCTACGAGCAGTACTTC. It yields the protein CASSPKAGEGYEQYF. The full variable domain, its missing parts supplied by reference TRBV9 and TRBJ2-7, is DSGVTQTPKHLITATGQRVTLRCSPRSGDLSVYWYQQSLDQGLQFLIQYYNGEERAKGNILERFSAQQFPDLHSELNLSSLELGDSALYFCASSPKAGEGYEQYFGPGTRLTVT.

The CDR3 region is CASSLGATSSNQPQHF. As DNA, the CDR3 is TGTGCCAGCAGCTTGGGGGCCACCTCTAGCAATCAGCCCCAGCATTTT. The rearrangement uses TRBV7-2 and TRBJ1-5; TRBD1 is a possible D gene (6 bases). The germline V gene encodes CDR1 SGHTA and CDR2 FQGNSA. With 3 bases removed from V and 0 bases from J, the gap between germline ends came to 12 bases. The CDR3 is 16 amino acids.

Points on this clone: At one of its ends the junction is not consistent with the germline gene, which may arise from a read error. The chain couples TRBV9 to TRBJ2-3, with TRBD2 matching 13 bases. Germline CDR1 SGDLS, CDR2 YYNGEE. This CDR3 contains 17 residues. DNA for the CDR3: TGTGCCAGCAGCCCAAGACTAGCGGGAGGTGGCACCGATACGCAGTATTTT. It codes for CASSPRLAGGGTDTQYF.

This sequence joins TRBV13 and TRBJ2-1, with 15 bases that match TRBD2. V shed 5 bases, J shed 3 bases, and the junction held 2 bases outside the gene matches. The CDR3 spans 16 residues. Germline assignment: CDR1 PRHDT and CDR2 FYEKMQ (reference sequence). The CDR3 DNA is TGTGCCAGCAGCCTGGGACTAGCGGGGGGCTACAATGAGCAGTTCTTC. Encoded protein: CASSLGLAGGYNEQFF.

This clone was recorded a few times. The chain uses TRBV4-3 and TRBJ2-1, with 7 bases lining up with TRBD2. The J segment lost 9 bases and the V segment lost 2 bases, leaving 7 bases of the junction unmatched. The germline V gene encodes CDR1 LGHNA and CDR2 YSLEER. This CDR3 is 14 amino acids long. The DNA for the CDR3 is TGCGCCAGCAGCCAAAAGGGACTAAGGGTTGAGCAGTTCTTC. It specifies CASSQKGLRVEQFF.

The rearrangement links TRBV5-1 to TRBJ2-5, with 7 positions matching TRBD1. The CDR3 runs 19 residues. Trimming cost V 1 base and J 0 bases; bases outside gene matches: 15. CDR1 and CDR2 (germline): SGHRS, YFSETQ. Here the CDR3 DNA reads TGCGCCAGCAGCTTGAGGAAGGGGGCTCGTCCTCGGTACCAAGAGACCCAGTACTTC. Protein product: CASSLRKGARPRYQETQYF. The full variable domain, its missing parts supplied by reference TRBV5-1 and TRBJ2-5, is KAGVTQTPRYLIKTRGQQVTLSCSPISGHRSVSWYQQTPGQGLQFLFEYFSETQRNKGNFPGRFSGRQFSNSRSEMNVSTLELGDSALYLCASSLRKGARPRYQETQYFGPGTRLLVL.

The rearrangement joins TRBV7-2 to TRBJ2-1; 9 nucleotides agree with TRBD1. Germline assignment: CDR1 SGHTA and CDR2 FQGNSA. The CDR3 is 15 residues long. After removal of 4 bases from V and 7 bases from J, the junction contained 8 bases not matched to a gene. CDR3 in DNA: TGTGCCAGCAGCTCCCGGACAGGGGTGGCTAATGAGCAGTTCTTC. This codes for CASSSRTGVANEQFF.

The rearrangement joins TRBV5-1 to TRBJ1-6, with 8 bases fitting TRBD1. The CDR3 is 14 residues long. J was trimmed by 14 bases and V by 3 bases; bases with no gene match: 10. The germline gives CDR1 SGHRS, CDR2 YFSETQ. The CDR3 DNA is TGCGCCAGCAGCTCGGACAGGGAAACTCGGTCCCTCCACTTT. Residues: CASSSDRETRSLHF. Full variable domain (remainder filled in from reference TRBV5-1 and TRBJ1-6): KAGVTQTPRYLIKTRGQQVTLSCSPISGHRSVSWYQQTPGQGLQFLFEYFSETQRNKGNFPGRFSGRQFSNSRSEMNVSTLELGDSALYLCASSSDRETRSLHFGNGTRLTVT.

V usage is TRBV29-1 and J usage is TRBJ1-1; D is ambiguous. CDR1 is SQVTM, CDR2 ANQGSEA, per germline. This CDR3 comprises 13 residues. V was pared by 4 bases and J by 4 bases, with 13 bases between. The chain's CDR3 is CSVVVARGTEAFF. CDR3 sequence (DNA): TGCAGCGTTGTTGTGGCGCGGGGCACTGAAGCTTTCTTT.

The chain carries TRBV7-2 and TRBJ1-5; no reliable D call. Trimming removed 1 base at V and 7 bases at J, with 11 bases between. The V gene's germline CDR1 is SGHTA and CDR2 FQGNSA. This CDR3 comprises 14 residues. The CDR3 region has the DNA TGTGCCAGCAGCTTAGGGAGGAACGGACAGCCCCAGCATTTT. It is translated as CASSLGRNGQPQHF.

This clone was counted between two and nine times. DNA for the CDR3: TGTGCCAGCAGCTTGGGACAGGGGAGTTTGAACACTGAAGCTTTCTTT. Protein: CASSLGQGSLNTEAFF. This rearrangement joins TRBV7-6 to TRBJ1-1; 10 bases are shared with TRBD1. Trimming cost V 3 bases and J 0 bases; bases outside gene matches: 4. The CDR3 is 16 amino acids. Per the germline V gene, CDR1 is SGHVS and CDR2 is FNYEAQ.

The chain has TRBV19 and TRBJ1-5, with TRBD1 identical over 10 bases. CDR1 and CDR2 from the germline V gene are LNHDA and SQIVND (reference sequence). This CDR3 spans 15 amino acids. Trimming at V came to 1 base and at J to 6 bases, leaving 3 bases not matched to a gene. The CDR3 spells CASSIGGQGTQPQHF. The DNA for the CDR3 is TGTGCCAGTAGTATAGGGGGACAGGGGACTCAGCCCCAGCATTTT.

J is TRBJ1-1 and V is TRBV6-5; 10 bases agree with TRBD1. The CDR3 length is 15 residues. Germline values: CDR1 MNHEY, CDR2 SVGAGI. Trimming removed 2 bases from V and 5 bases from J; junction bases left unmatched: 5. In DNA form, the CDR3 reads TGTGCCAGCAGTTACAGGAGGACAGGGGGGACTGAAGCTTTCTTT. Protein product: CASSYRRTGGTEAFF.

The genes are TRBV5-1 and TRBJ2-2; the match to TRBD2 covers 7 bases. This CDR3 has 15 residues. V was clipped by 4 bases and J by 6 bases; unmatched bases: 9. Germline V gene data show CDR1 as SGHRS and CDR2 as YFSETQ. The CDR3 reads CASSGRAVSAGELFF. The CDR3 nucleotides are TGCGCCAGCAGCGGGAGGGCTGTGAGTGCCGGGGAGCTGTTTTTT.

This clone was counted only a few times. The rearrangement links TRBV18 to TRBJ1-1; D may be TRBD1 (6 bases). The CDR3 loop spans 14 amino acids. Trimming stripped 6 bases from V and 4 bases from J, with 15 bases between. CDR1 is KGHSH and CDR2 is LQKENI in the germline V gene. DNA for the CDR3: TGTGCCAGCTCCCTACAGGGATCGCCCACTGAAGCTTTCTTT. This translates into CASSLQGSPTEAFF.

The CDR3 region has the DNA TGTGCCAGCAGCCAAGACCTCGCGACCTCGGGACAGGGGGATGAAAAACTGTTTTTT. This encodes CASSQDLATSGQGDEKLFF. The chain joins TRBV14 to TRBJ1-4; the match to TRBD1 covers 11 bases. Germline V gene data show CDR1 as SGHDN and CDR2 as FVKESK. The junction had 12 bases not matched to a gene; V was cut back by 0 bases and J by 6 bases. CDR3 length: 19 residues.

The chain couples TRBV19 to TRBJ2-2; 11 positions match TRBD2. Germline trimming cut 3 bases from V and 5 bases from J; bases unmatched to any gene: 11. CDR3 size: 18 residues. Germline assignment: CDR1 LNHDA and CDR2 SQIVND (reference sequence). CDR3 residues: CASSIGIAGGRATGELFF. The CDR3 DNA reads TGTGCCAGTAGTATCGGAATAGCGGGGGGGCGAGCGACCGGGGAGCTGTTTTTT.

This clone was counted only a few times. The V and J genes are TRBV2 and TRBJ2-7; D is undetermined. V was clipped by 8 bases and J by 0 bases, with 14 bases between them. The CDR3 has 14 residues. Germline values: CDR1 SNHLY, CDR2 FYNNEI. This CDR3 is CASSQTRSSYEQYF. Here the CDR3 DNA reads TGTGCCAGCTCCCAAACCAGAAGCTCCTACGAGCAGTACTTC.